The 14 T cell receptor beta chains below come from one sample, sequenced in a study of blood T cell repertoires in COVID-19. The repertoire was sequenced with immunoSEQ multiplex PCR; TCRdb's copy has only in-frame clones and lacks some. The sample has tens of thousands of clones, approximately 81% seen once. Sequencing was done on a sample of peripheral blood. These receptors came from a man in his fifties or sixties with COVID-19, enrolled during active disease.

This chain's CDR3 is CASSLDISGANVLTF. For the CDR3, the DNA is TGTGCCAGCAGTTTAGACATCTCTGGGGCCAACGTCCTGACTTTC. The chain joins TRBV27 to TRBJ2-6; D unclear. Germline CDR1 is MNHEY and CDR2 is SMNVEV (reference sequence). V was cut by 2 bases and J by 0 bases, with 5 bases left in between. There are 15 residues in the CDR3.

V gene TRBV19 combines with J gene TRBJ2-7, with D possibly being TRBD2 (6 bases). CDR3 length: 12 amino acids. CDR1 is LNHDA and CDR2 is SQIVND in the germline V gene (reference sequence). V shed 10 bases and J shed 7 bases, with 17 bases lying between them. CDR3 bases: TGTGCCACCCGGGGGTCTACTGAGGAGCAGTACTTC. Protein product: CATRGSTEEQYF.

This clone was counted a single time. This chain uses TRBV18 with TRBJ2-2; tentative D call: TRBD2 (6 bases). Trimming removed 1 base at V and 5 bases at J, with 14 bases between. Germline assignment: CDR1 KGHSH and CDR2 LQKENI. The CDR3 sequence is 16 residues long. This CDR3 is CASSPQLAMGTGELFF. The CDR3, as DNA: TGTGCCAGCTCACCACAGCTAGCGATGGGGACCGGGGAGCTGTTTTTT.

The chain links TRBV2 to TRBJ1-5; no definite D call. V dropped 5 bases and J dropped 5 bases, with 10 bases sitting between them. The CDR3 sequence is 13 residues long. The germline gives CDR1 SNHLY, CDR2 FYNNEI. The CDR3 sequence: CASSPSLDQPQHF. The CDR3 nucleotides read TGTGCCAGCAGTCCCTCACTCGATCAGCCCCAGCATTTT.

This clone was counted a few times. This chain links TRBV19 with TRBJ2-7; 8 nucleotides agree with TRBD1. Germline-derived CDR1 and CDR2 are LNHDA and SQIVND (reference sequence). V was clipped by 5 bases and J by 1 base; unmatched bases: 4. The CDR3 contains 14 residues. In nucleotides, the CDR3 is TGTGCCAGTAGTTTCCGGACAGGGTCCTACGAGCAGTACTTC. Protein sequence: CASSFRTGSYEQYF.

The chain combines TRBV2 with TRBJ2-7; D remains unclear. The germline V gene encodes CDR1 SNHLY and CDR2 FYNNEI. The V and J ends lost 6 bases and 7 bases respectively, with 16 bases between them. The CDR3 contains 13 residues. CDR3 in DNA: TGTGCCAGCAGAGAGACACCCCCTGGGGAGCAGTACTTC. This gives the protein CASRETPPGEQYF.

The J gene is TRBJ2-5, the V gene TRBV19, with TRBD1 as a possible D gene (5 bases). Per germline, CDR1 LNHDA and CDR2 SQIVND (reference sequence). Between the trimmed V and J ends, which lost 3 bases and 6 bases, there was a span of 14 bases. The CDR3 is 14 residues long. DNA for the CDR3: TGTGCCAGTAGTATGGCAGGGATCGGAAAGACCCAGTACTTC. Residues: CASSMAGIGKTQYF.

This clone was recorded only once. The chain recombines TRBV6-6 with TRBJ2-3, with D perhaps matching TRBD2 (5 bases). From germline, CDR1 is MNHNY and CDR2 SVGAGI (reference sequence). V was pared by 2 bases and J by 0 bases, with 12 bases between. This CDR3 spans 16 amino acids. CDR3 amino acids: CASSYPRSGSTDTQYF. CDR3 DNA: TGTGCCAGCAGTTACCCGAGGTCGGGGAGCACAGATACGCAGTATTTT.

This sequence joins TRBV7-2 and TRBJ2-1, with 9 bases identical to TRBD2. The CDR3 spans 15 residues. Germline CDR1 and CDR2: SGHTA and FQGNSA. V dropped 0 bases and J dropped 6; count of bases not matched to a gene: 3. The CDR3 DNA follows: TGTGCCAGCAGCTTAGCGTTAGCGGGAGTCAATGAGCAGTTCTTC. Protein: CASSLALAGVNEQFF.

The chain is built from TRBV5-6 and TRBJ2-2, with TRBD1 matching over 11 bases. CDR1 is SGHDT, CDR2 YYEEEE, per germline. The CDR3 runs 16 residues. With V trimmed by 0 bases and J by 6 bases, 4 bases remained unmatched. The CDR3: CASSLVRTGGSGELFF. In DNA form, the CDR3 reads TGTGCCAGCAGCTTGGTTCGGACAGGGGGCTCCGGGGAGCTGTTTTTT.

The chain carries TRBV9 and TRBJ2-1, with 12 bases lining up with TRBD2. The ends lost 5 bases at V and 6 bases at J; junction bases unmatched: 3. From germline, CDR1 is SGDLS and CDR2 YYNGEE. The CDR3 has 14 amino acids. The CDR3 is CASSLAGGPNEQFF. The DNA for the CDR3 is TGTGCCAGCAGTCTAGCGGGAGGGCCCAATGAGCAGTTCTTC.

CDR3 DNA: TGTGCCAGCAGAGACCTCGGACAGGGCGGGCCTGAAGCTTTCTTT. Its translation is CASRDLGQGGPEAFF. The chain combines TRBV6-6 with TRBJ1-1; the match to TRBD1 covers 8 bases. This CDR3 has 15 amino acids. The V and J ends lost 6 bases and 6 bases, in that order; junction bases with no gene match: 12. CDR1 MNHNY and CDR2 SVGAGI come from the germline V gene (reference sequence).

The chain employs TRBV3-1 (or the pseudogene TRBV3-2) and TRBJ2-2; 8 bases line up with TRBD2. V lost 0 bases and J lost 5; bases outside the gene matches: 11. This CDR3 comprises 18 residues. Per the germline V gene, CDR1 is LGHDT and CDR2 is YNNKEL (reference sequence). Here the CDR3 DNA reads TGTGCCAGCAGCCAAGATCGTAGCAGCGGGAGTTGGACCGGGGAGCTGTTTTTT. It is translated as CASSQDRSSGSWTGELFF.

The chain links TRBV2 to TRBJ1-6; 8 bases align to TRBD1. The germline V gene encodes CDR1 SNHLY and CDR2 FYNNEI. The J segment lost 10 bases and the V segment lost 7 bases, leaving 9 bases of the junction unmatched. This CDR3 contains 14 residues. CDR3 DNA sequence: TGTGCCAGCAAACTAACAGGGGGGTGGTCACCCCTCCACTTT. It is translated as CASKLTGGWSPLHF.